This T cell receptor beta chain was retrieved from a study of cytomegalovirus exposure and HLA in healthy donors. The method was immunoSEQ multiplex PCR; TCRdb's version includes in-frame clones alone and lacks a portion of them. The data contain about 82,000 clones, 85% to 95% of them seen just once; the ten biggest clones take up over 0.65%. Study-wide results and caveats: Using the classifier, cytomegalovirus status was reportedly diagnosed with high specificity and sensitivity.

For this clone: Its antigen is unidentified.

The CDR3 has 15 residues. Deletions cut 6 bases from V and 15 bases from J, with 27 bases between. The germline gives CDR1 MNHNS, CDR2 SASEGT. V is TRBV6-1 and J is TRBJ2-1, with a tentative D call TRBD2 (6 bases). The sequence was collected from a man aged 18 to 30 in good health and CMV-seronegative. Sequences were obtained from PBMCs. The CDR3 protein is CASSLHYGLSEGPFF. CDR3 in DNA: TGTGCCAGCAGCCTTCACTACGGACTGTCGGAGGGTCCGTTCTTC.